A single sample gave rise to the 10 T cell receptor beta chains below, sequenced in a study of blood T cell repertoires in COVID-19 (dated by TCRdb to 2018 to 2020). Library prep was done by the immunoSEQ multiplex PCR assay. TCRdb took over this immuneACCESS table, retaining in-frame rearrangements with V and J assigned. Such tables are incomplete; in checked studies, under half of the missing clones stem from an unresolved V gene, and the remainder is unexplained. Here the sample has 210,000 or so clones; under 85% occur a single time. Over 0.95% of the sample comes from the top ten. Sequencing input: peripheral blood. These receptor sequences come from a woman aged 25 to 45 with COVID-19, enrolled during active disease.

This clone has only one observation. V gene TRBV27 combines with J gene TRBJ2-7; 7 bases fit TRBD2. The CDR3 covers 14 residues. CDR1 and CDR2 (germline): MNHEY, SMNVEV (reference sequence). The V segment lost 4 bases and the J segment 2 bases; nucleotides outside the gene matches: 5. The CDR3 loop is CASSSASGPYEQYF. CDR3 nucleotide sequence: TGTGCCAGCAGTTCGGCTAGCGGTCCCTACGAGCAGTACTTC.

The chain is built from TRBV19 and TRBJ2-2; D perhaps matches TRBD2 (6 bases). CDR1 and CDR2 (germline): LNHDA, SQIVND (reference sequence). The CDR3 has 16 amino acids. Trimming took off 4 bases at V and 5 bases at J, with 17 bases between the two ends. The CDR3 spells CASSTREDIQTGELFF. CDR3 nucleotide sequence: TGTGCCAGTAGTACGAGGGAGGACATCCAAACCGGGGAGCTGTTTTTT.

This chain links TRBV27 with TRBJ1-1, with unresolved D. Trimming took 2 bases from V and 3 from J, leaving 13 bases between them. From germline, CDR1 is MNHEY and CDR2 SMNVEV (reference sequence). This CDR3 spans 15 amino acids. DNA of the CDR3: TGTGCCAGCAGTTTAACTAGATCCGGGGACACTGAAGCTTTCTTT. As protein: CASSLTRSGDTEAFF.

The J gene is TRBJ1-5, the V gene TRBV7-2, with D perhaps TRBD1 (6 bases). The CDR3 extends over 16 amino acids. Germline-derived CDR1 and CDR2 are SGHTA and FQGNSA. Trimming left V 5 bases short and J 3 bases short, with 17 bases between. CDR3 protein: CASSPTWGGANQPQHF. DNA for the CDR3: TGTGCCAGCAGCCCAACCTGGGGGGGCGCCAATCAGCCCCAGCATTTT. The full variable domain, with the rest looked up from reference TRBV7-2 and TRBJ1-5, is GAGVSQSPSNKVTEKGKDVELRCDPISGHTALYWYRQSLGQGLEFLIYFQGNSAPDKSGLPSDRFSAERTGGSVSTLTIQRTQQEDSAVYLCASSPTWGGANQPQHFGDGTRLSIL.

The rearrangement links TRBV5-1 to TRBJ2-1; 8 bases agree with TRBD2. V was pared by 4 bases and J by 4 bases, with 10 bases of the junction left unmatched. CDR1 and CDR2 from the germline V gene are SGHRS and YFSETQ. The CDR3 is 16 amino acids. Here the CDR3 DNA reads TGCGCCAGCAGCATAACTAGCGGAGGGGGATACAATGAGCAGTTCTTC. Protein product: CASSITSGGGYNEQFF.

DNA for the CDR3: TGTGCCAGCAGCTTCCCGGGACAGGGCCCAGATACGCAGTATTTT. This translates into CASSFPGQGPDTQYF. The chain combines TRBV5-4 with TRBJ2-3; TRBD1 aligns across 9 bases. Germline V gives CDR1 SGHNT, CDR2 YYREEE (reference sequence). The CDR3 contains 15 residues. Trimming removed 2 bases from V and 4 bases from J; junction bases left unmatched: 5.

The rearrangement links TRBV19 to TRBJ1-2, with 10 bases lining up with TRBD1. Germline CDR1 reads LNHDA; CDR2 reads SQIVND (reference sequence). CDR3 length equals 16 residues. Trimming cost V 7 bases and J 4 bases; bases outside gene matches: 12. CDR3: CASTLQGTGDSYGYTF. CDR3 sequence (DNA): TGTGCCAGTACCCTTCAGGGGACAGGGGATTCCTATGGCTACACCTTC.

The CDR3 sequence is CASSLAYEIYNEQFF. CDR3 DNA sequence: TGTGCCAGCAGCTTAGCGTATGAAATCTACAATGAGCAGTTCTTC. This chain links TRBV5-6 with TRBJ2-1; D unclear. The V end lost 2 bases, the J end lost 3 bases, and 12 bases lay between the germline ends. This CDR3 is 15 amino acids long. Germline assignment: CDR1 SGHDT and CDR2 YYEEEE.

The chain is built from TRBV19 and TRBJ2-3; D gene uncertain. Germline V lookup: CDR1 LNHDA, CDR2 SQIVND (reference sequence). There are 15 residues in the CDR3. V was trimmed by 4 bases and J by 2 bases, leaving 13 bases between them. CDR3 region: CASSNGAGSTDTQYF. The CDR3 coding sequence is TGTGCCAGTAGTAATGGTGCCGGTTCCACAGATACGCAGTATTTT.

V gene TRBV7-9 combines with J gene TRBJ1-1; D ambiguous. Looked up from germline, CDR1 is SEHNR and CDR2 is FQNEAQ (reference sequence). This CDR3 region has 14 residues. Trimming cost V 4 bases and J 0 bases, with 9 bases left between them. The CDR3, as DNA: TGTGCCAGCAGCTCCACAGAGCTGAACACTGAAGCTTTCTTT. Protein sequence: CASSSTELNTEAFF.